This T cell receptor (beta chain) was obtained from a study of T cells in tuberculosis. Overall study results and limits: Smaller distances to GMM-specific TCRs suggested their expansion in active tuberculosis.

13 amino acids form the CDR3, both terminal residues included. The germline gives CDR1 MDHEN, CDR2 SYDVKM. As to this clone: Its antigen is currently unknown. Because it lacks the conserved phenylalanine or tryptophan at the end, this CDR3 is likely a read error. It is unclear where the CDR3 begins or ends on the DNA, so no DNA is shown, and the CDR3 is as TCRdb lists it.

TCRdb keeps only in-frame clones here, not all; method: immunoSEQ multiplex PCR. This table has roughly 30,000 clones, more than 85% appearing once. Material for sequencing was PBMCs. The chain joins TRBV28 to TRBJ1-2; the listed D gene, TRBD1, was not tested against the DNA. The source is a donor between 10 and 35 years old with latent tuberculosis or without tuberculosis infection. The CDR3 here is CASSLKLGTAGGV.